This T cell receptor (beta chain) was observed in a study of cytomegalovirus exposure and HLA in healthy donors. Notes on the study in general: Association of a missense DCLRE1C variant with TCR beta V- and J-gene trimming was reported in a later analysis.

The CDR3 loop spans 15 amino acids. J gave up 4 bases and V 4 bases, and 10 bases lay outside the gene matches. Germline V gene data show CDR1 as MGHDK and CDR2 as SYGVNS. Remarks on this clone: Its specificity is unknown.

Primers for the PCR totalled 60 Vbeta and 13 Jbeta. Sequencing was performed with immunoSEQ multiplex PCR; in TCRdb, only in-frame clones are kept and a portion is missing. The sample yields some 100,000 clones, roughly 75% seen once. Sequences were obtained from PBMCs. The chain links TRBV25-1 to TRBJ2-7; TRBD1 matches 7 bases. The receptor comes from a woman aged 18-29 years in good health and CMV-seropositive. The DNA of the CDR3 is TGTGCCAGCAGTGCCCCGGGACAGACCATATACGAGCAGTACTTC. Translation: CASSAPGQTIYEQYF.